This paragraph reports one T cell receptor (beta chain). Its matching antigen is unknown. This sample was included in a study of T cells in Graves' hyperthyroidism and ophthalmopathy. The CDR3 has 13 amino acids. V lost 6 bases, J lost 1 base, and 10 bases lay in between. The V gene's germline CDR1 is MNHEY and CDR2 SMNVEV (reference sequence). Researchers took RNA transcripts and amplified the TCR beta CDR3 regions from them. The TCR CDR3 first-round RT-PCR relied on the HTBI primer set. MiXCR was run by TCRdb on the multiplex PCR reads, yielding one entry per CDR3 protein. The table includes around 440,000 distinct CDR3 sequences, approximately 15% detected once. Study results and caveats: Within blood appeared most thyroid clonotypes that had expanded above 0.001.

This sequence joins TRBV27 and TRBJ2-7; D may be TRBD1 (5 bases). This sequence originates from a woman under 30 with Graves' hyperthyroidism. Material: blood. The CDR3 coding sequence is TGTGCCAGCAGACTTCAGGGTTCCTACGAGCAGTACTTC. Translation gives CASRLQGSYEQYF.